This T cell receptor (beta chain) was found in a study of post-analysis software for immune sequencing data. Overall study results and limits: There were about five TRBV segments more frequent in patients than controls, and TRBV5-6, TRBV5-1 and TRBV20-1 were among them. Controls' normalized Chao1 diversity significantly exceeded that of multiple sclerosis patients.

The TCR beta cDNA libraries carried unique molecular identifiers. MiXCR, run by TCRdb on the PCR reads, gives a single entry per CDR3 protein. The sample carries hundreds of thousands of distinct CDR3 sequences, about 32% recorded once. The trim removed 5 bases at V and 9 bases at J, leaving 10 bases unmatched. The CDR3 sequence is 14 residues long. Germline CDR1 LGHDT, CDR2 YNNKEL (reference sequence). Comments on this clonotype: What it binds is not known.

The rearrangement links TRBV3-1 to TRBJ2-1; 7 bases agree with TRBD2. Input material: blood. The clonotype was recovered from a girl aged 5-17 years with multiple sclerosis. The CDR3 DNA is TGTGCCAGCAGCTTGGTCCCAGGGAGGGTTGAGCAGTTCTTC. Its translation is CASSLVPGRVEQFF.